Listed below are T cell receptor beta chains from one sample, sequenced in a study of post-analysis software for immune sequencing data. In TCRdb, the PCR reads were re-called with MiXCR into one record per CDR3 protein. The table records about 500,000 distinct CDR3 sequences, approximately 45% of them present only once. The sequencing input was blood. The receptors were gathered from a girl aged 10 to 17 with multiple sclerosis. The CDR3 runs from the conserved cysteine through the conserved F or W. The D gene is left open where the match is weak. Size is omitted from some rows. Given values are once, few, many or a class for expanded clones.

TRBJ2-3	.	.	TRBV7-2	TGTGCCAGCAGCCAAACCCGCGGAGATACGCAGTATTTT	CASSQTRGDTQYF
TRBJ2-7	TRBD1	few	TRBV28	TGTGCCAGCAGCAACGGGGCGCAGGGGGCAAACGAGCAGTACTTC	CASSNGAQGANEQYF
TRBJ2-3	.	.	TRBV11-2	TGTGCCAGCAGCTTAGAGCGAGGGGGGTTAAAGACAGATACGCAGTATTTT	CASSLERGGLKTDTQYF
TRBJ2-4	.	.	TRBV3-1	TGTGCCAGCAGCTCGGACTACTCAGGGGGCATTCAGTACTTC	CASSSDYSGGIQYF
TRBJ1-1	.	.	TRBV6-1	TGTGCCAGCAGTGAACGAAGGACTGAAGCTTTCTTT	CASSERRTEAFF
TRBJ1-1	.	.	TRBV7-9	TGTGCCAGCAGTCGTACCATGACAGGAGGAAACACTGAAGCTTTCTTT	CASSRTMTGGNTEAFF
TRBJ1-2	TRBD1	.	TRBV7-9	TGTGCCAGCAGCTCACAAGGACAGGGGCGATCCCTGGGCTACACCTTC	CASSSQGQGRSLGYTF
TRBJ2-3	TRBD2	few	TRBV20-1	TGCAGTGCCCAGTGGGAGGGGACCCTGCAGTATTTT	CSAQWEGTLQYF
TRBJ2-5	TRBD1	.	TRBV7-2	TGTGCCAGCAGCCGAGGAACCCAGGGGGCCCAAGAGACCCAGTACTTC	CASSRGTQGAQETQYF
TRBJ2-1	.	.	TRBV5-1	TGCGCCAGCAGCTTGGATAGAGCCCGCCCCTACAATGAGCAGTTCTTC	CASSLDRARPYNEQFF
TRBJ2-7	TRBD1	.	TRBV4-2	TGTGCCAGCAGCCCGGGACAGGGGCAGTACTTC	CASSPGQGQYF
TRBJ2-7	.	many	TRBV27	TGTGCCAGCAGTTTGGCCCCCTCCTACGAGCAGTACTTC	CASSLAPSYEQYF
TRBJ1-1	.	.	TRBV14	TGTGCCAGCAGCCAATCAGGGAGGCCTGAAGCTTTCTTT	CASSQSGRPEAFF
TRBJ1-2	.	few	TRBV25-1	TGTGCCAGCAGTGACCCTGTTTCTAACTATGGCTACACCTTC	CASSDPVSNYGYTF
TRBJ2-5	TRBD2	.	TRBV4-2	TGTGCCAGCAGCCAGGCTAGCGGGGGAGAAGAGACCCAGTACTTC	CASSQASGGEETQYF
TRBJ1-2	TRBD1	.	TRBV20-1	TGCAGTGCCCGGGGGACAGGGGGCAACTATGGCTACACCTTC	CSARGTGGNYGYTF
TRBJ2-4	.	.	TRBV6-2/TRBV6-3	TGTGCCAGCAGTAAACTAGAGAGTCTAGCCAAAAACATTCAGTACTTC	CASSKLESLAKNIQYF
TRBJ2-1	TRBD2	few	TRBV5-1	TGCGCCAGCAGCGCACCAGCGGGAGCGGGTAATGAGCAGTTCTTC	CASSAPAGAGNEQFF
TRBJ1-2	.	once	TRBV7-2	TGTGCCAGCAGCTTAGAGGCAGGGCCCGTCTATGGCTACACCTTC	CASSLEAGPVYGYTF
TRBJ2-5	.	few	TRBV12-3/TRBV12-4	TGTGCCAGCAGTTTCGTGAAAGAGACCCAGTACTTC	CASSFVKETQYF
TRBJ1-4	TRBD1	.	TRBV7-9	TGTGCCAGCAGCTTAGCGAACGAACAGGGGAATGAAAAACTGTTTTTT	CASSLANEQGNEKLFF
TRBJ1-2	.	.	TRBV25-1	TGTGCCAGCAGTGAATCTGGCAGGAACTATGGCTACACCTTC	CASSESGRNYGYTF
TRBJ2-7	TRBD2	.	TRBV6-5	TGTGCCAGCAGGAGGACTAGCGGGAGAAACGAGCAGTACTTC	CASRRTSGRNEQYF
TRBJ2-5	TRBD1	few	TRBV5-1	TGCGCCAGCAGCTGGACAGGAGACAAAGAGACCCAGTACTTC	CASSWTGDKETQYF
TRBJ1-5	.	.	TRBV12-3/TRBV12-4	TGTGCCAGCAGCAATCGGGACGGAAATCAGCCCCAGCATTTT	CASSNRDGNQPQHF
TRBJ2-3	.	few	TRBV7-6	TGTGCCAGCAGCTTAGACTCTTTCACAGATACGCAGTATTTT	CASSLDSFTDTQYF
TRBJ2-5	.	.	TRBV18	TGTGCCAGCTCACCCGGGCCAGATCATCGGAAAGAGACCCAGTACTTC	CASSPGPDHRKETQYF
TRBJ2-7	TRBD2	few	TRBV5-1	TGCGCCAGCAGTCCTTATCCGGGACTAGTCTACGAGCAGTACTTC	CASSPYPGLVYEQYF
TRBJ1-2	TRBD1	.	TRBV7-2	TGTGCCAGCAGCTCATGGGACAGGAACTATGGCTACACCTTC	CASSSWDRNYGYTF
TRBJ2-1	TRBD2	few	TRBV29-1	TGCAGCGTTGACAAGCGGGAGGGCCGGGCGAGGTACAATGAGCAGTTCTTC	CSVDKREGRARYNEQFF
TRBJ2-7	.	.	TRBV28	TGTGCCAGCAGCCCCACCGCGGCGGGACTCTCCTACGAGCAGTACTTC	CASSPTAAGLSYEQYF
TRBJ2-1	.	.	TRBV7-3	TGTGCCAGCAGCCCTGGGGGAGCATCCTACAATGAGCAGTTCTTC	CASSPGGASYNEQFF